The rows below give T cell receptor beta chains drawn from one sample of a study of cytomegalovirus exposure and HLA in healthy donors. Data came from immunoSEQ multiplex PCR; TCRdb stores just in-frame clones and leaves some out. The sample lists fewer than 200,000 clones, 73% seen once, with 1.8% in the top ten. The material sequenced was PBMCs. The receptor set was obtained from a woman younger than 45 in good health and CMV-seronegative. Each CDR3 is given with its conserved first and last residue. Each record gives: V gene, clone size, CDR3 length, D gene, J gene, CDR3 protein, CDR3 DNA. A D gene is named only where the DNA matches it firmly. The size entry is marked missing in some rows and otherwise reads once, few, many or a size class.

TRBV4-1,.,16,TRBD1,TRBJ1-5,CASSHWTGGGNQPQHF,TGCGCCAGCAGCCATTGGACAGGGGGGGGCAATCAGCCCCAGCATTTT
TRBV14,.,16,TRBD2,TRBJ2-1,CASSQGTSAGYNEQFF,TGTGCCAGCAGCCAAGGGACTAGCGCAGGATACAATGAGCAGTTCTTC
TRBV7-6,few,17,.,TRBJ1-3,CASSLVAAALPGNTIYF,TGTGCCAGCAGCTTGGTGGCTGCGGCCTTACCTGGAAACACCATATATTTT
TRBV7-2,.,15,.,TRBJ1-4,CASSLVGRGNEKLFF,TGTGCCAGCAGCTTAGTCGGCAGAGGAAATGAAAAACTGTTTTTT
TRBV4-1,once,15,.,TRBJ2-7,CASSQGPGVSYEQYF,TGCGCCAGCAGCCAAGGTCCGGGGGTCTCCTACGAGCAGTACTTC
TRBV5-6,.,16,TRBD1,TRBJ2-2,CASSQRDRGRAGELFF,TGTGCCAGCAGCCAACGAGACAGGGGTAGGGCCGGGGAGCTGTTTTTT
TRBV5-1,.,15,TRBD1,TRBJ2-7,CASSARDRLGYEQYF,TGCGCCAGCAGCGCCCGGGACAGGTTAGGCTACGAGCAGTACTTC
TRBV6-1,.,16,.,TRBJ1-6,CASSERAQGLGSPLHF,TGTGCCAGCAGTGAAAGGGCACAGGGATTGGGCTCACCCCTCCACTTT
TRBV29-1,.,14,TRBD1,TRBJ1-2,CSVEEDRGYYGYTF,TGCAGCGTTGAAGAGGACAGGGGATATTATGGCTACACCTTC
TRBV18,once,13,.,TRBJ1-2,CASSPSGDYGYTF,TGTGCCAGCTCACCATCAGGGGATTATGGCTACACCTTC
TRBV18,.,15,TRBD2,TRBJ2-1,CASSPSAGDYNEQFF,TGTGCCAGCTCACCATCGGCGGGGGACTACAATGAGCAGTTCTTC
TRBV6-6,.,14,.,TRBJ1-4,CASSHLWSNEKLFF,TGTGCCAGCAGTCACTTGTGGAGTAATGAAAAACTGTTTTTT